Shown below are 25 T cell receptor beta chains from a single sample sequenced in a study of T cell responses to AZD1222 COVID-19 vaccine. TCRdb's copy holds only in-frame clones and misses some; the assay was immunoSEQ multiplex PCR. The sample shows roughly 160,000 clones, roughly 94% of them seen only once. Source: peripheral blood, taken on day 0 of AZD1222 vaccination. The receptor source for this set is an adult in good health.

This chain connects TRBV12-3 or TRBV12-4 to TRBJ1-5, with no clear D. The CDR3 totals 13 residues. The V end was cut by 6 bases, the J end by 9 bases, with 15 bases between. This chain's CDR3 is CASSLGRSWPQHF. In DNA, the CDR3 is TGTGCCAGCAGCCTCGGACGTTCATGGCCCCAGCATTTT.

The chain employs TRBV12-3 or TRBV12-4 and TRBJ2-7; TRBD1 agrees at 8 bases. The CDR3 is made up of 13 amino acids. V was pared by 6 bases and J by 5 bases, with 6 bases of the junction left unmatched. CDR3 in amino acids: CASRRQGRNEQYF. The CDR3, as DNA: TGTGCCAGCAGACGACAGGGGAGGAACGAGCAGTACTTC.

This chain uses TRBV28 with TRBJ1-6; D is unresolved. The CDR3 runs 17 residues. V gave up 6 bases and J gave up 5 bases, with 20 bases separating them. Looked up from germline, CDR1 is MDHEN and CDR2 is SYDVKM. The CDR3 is CASSNLLRAENNSPLHF. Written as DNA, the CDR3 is TGTGCCAGCAGCAATTTACTCCGGGCGGAGAATAATTCACCCCTCCACTTT.

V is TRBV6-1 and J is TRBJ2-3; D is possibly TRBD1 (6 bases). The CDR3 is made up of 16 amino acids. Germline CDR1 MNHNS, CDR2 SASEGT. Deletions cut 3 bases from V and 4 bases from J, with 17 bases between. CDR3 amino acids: CASSEKPGVGADTQYF. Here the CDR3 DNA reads TGTGCCAGCAGTGAGAAGCCAGGGGTGGGGGCAGATACGCAGTATTTT.

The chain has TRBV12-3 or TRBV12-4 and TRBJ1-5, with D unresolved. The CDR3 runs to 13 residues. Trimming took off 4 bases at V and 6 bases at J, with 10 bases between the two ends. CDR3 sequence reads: CASSSAYGQPQHF. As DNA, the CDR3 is TGTGCCAGCAGTTCCGCTTACGGTCAGCCCCAGCATTTT.

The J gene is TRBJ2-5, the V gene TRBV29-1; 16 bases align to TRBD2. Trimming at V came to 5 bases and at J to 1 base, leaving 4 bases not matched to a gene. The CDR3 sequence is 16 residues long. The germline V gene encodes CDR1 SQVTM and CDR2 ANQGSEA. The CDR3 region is CSVIGTSGRAQETQYF. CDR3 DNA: TGCAGCGTTATTGGGACTAGCGGGAGGGCCCAAGAGACCCAGTACTTC.

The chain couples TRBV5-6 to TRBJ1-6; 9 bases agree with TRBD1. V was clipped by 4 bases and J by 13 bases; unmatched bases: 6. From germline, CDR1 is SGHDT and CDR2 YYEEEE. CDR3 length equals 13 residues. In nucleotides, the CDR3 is TGTGCCAGCAGCCCGGACAGGGGTAAGCCCCTCCACTTT. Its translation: CASSPDRGKPLHF.

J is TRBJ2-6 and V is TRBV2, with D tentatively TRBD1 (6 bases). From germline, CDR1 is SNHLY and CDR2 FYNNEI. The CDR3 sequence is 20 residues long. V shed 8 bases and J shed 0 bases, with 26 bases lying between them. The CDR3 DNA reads TGTGCCAGCTACCGGACCAGGGGTCCCTTACAAAACTCTGGGGCCAACGTCCTGACTTTC. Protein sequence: CASYRTRGPLQNSGANVLTF.

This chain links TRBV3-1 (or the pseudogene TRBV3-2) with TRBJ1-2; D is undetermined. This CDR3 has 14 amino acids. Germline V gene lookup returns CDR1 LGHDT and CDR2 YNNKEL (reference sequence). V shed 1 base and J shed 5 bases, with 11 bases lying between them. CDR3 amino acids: CASSQGRSSYGYTF. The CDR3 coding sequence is TGTGCCAGCAGCCAAGGACGGAGTTCTTATGGCTACACCTTC.

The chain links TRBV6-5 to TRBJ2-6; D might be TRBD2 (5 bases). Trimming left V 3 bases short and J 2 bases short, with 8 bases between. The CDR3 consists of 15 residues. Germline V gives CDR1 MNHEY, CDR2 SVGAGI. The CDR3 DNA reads TGTGCCAGCAGTTATTCGACTACTGGGGCCAACGTCCTGACTTTC. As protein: CASSYSTTGANVLTF.

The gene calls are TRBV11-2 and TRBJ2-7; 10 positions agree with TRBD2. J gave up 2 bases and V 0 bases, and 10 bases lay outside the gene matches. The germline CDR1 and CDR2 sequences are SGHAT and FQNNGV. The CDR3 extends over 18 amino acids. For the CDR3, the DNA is TGTGCCAGCAGCTTAGATACGGGGGAACTAGCGGGGCCCTACGAGCAGTACTTC. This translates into CASSLDTGELAGPYEQYF.

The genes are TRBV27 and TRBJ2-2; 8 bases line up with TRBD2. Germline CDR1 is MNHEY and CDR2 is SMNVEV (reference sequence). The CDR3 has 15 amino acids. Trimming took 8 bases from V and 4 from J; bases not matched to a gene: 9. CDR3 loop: CASGKRERTTGELFF. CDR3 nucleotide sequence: TGTGCCAGCGGCAAGCGGGAGAGGACCACCGGGGAGCTGTTTTTT.

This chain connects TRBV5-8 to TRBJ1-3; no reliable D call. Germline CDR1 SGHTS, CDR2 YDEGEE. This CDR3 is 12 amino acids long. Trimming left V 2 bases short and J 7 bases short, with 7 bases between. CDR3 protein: CASSFSENTIYF. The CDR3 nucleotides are TGTGCCAGCAGCTTTTCAGAGAACACCATATATTTT.

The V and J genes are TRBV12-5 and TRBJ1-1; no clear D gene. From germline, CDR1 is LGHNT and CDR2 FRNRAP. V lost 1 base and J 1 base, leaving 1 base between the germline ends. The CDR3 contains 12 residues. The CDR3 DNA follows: TGTGCTAGTGGTTTGGGGAACACTGAAGCTTTCTTT. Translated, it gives CASGLGNTEAFF. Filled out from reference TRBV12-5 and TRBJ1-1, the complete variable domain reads DARVTQTPRHKVTEMGQEVTMRCQPILGHNTVFWYRQTMMQGLELLAYFRNRAPLDDSGMPKDRFSAEMPDATLATLKIQPSEPRDSAVYFCASGLGNTEAFFGQGTRLTVV.

The CDR3 reads CASSFLIAGGPYEQFF. The CDR3 bases are TGTGCCAGCAGCTTCCTAATAGCGGGAGGGCCCTATGAGCAGTTCTTC. This rearrangement joins TRBV7-9 to TRBJ2-1; 11 nucleotides align to TRBD2. There are 16 residues in the CDR3. V gave up 3 bases and J gave up 8 bases; unmatched junction bases: 9. The V gene's germline CDR1 is SEHNR and CDR2 FQNEAQ (reference sequence).

CDR3 protein: CASSLRPGYGYTF. In DNA, the CDR3 is TGTGCCAGCAGTTTAAGACCCGGCTATGGCTACACCTTC. V and J are TRBV27 and TRBJ1-2; D is unclear. The length of the CDR3 is 13 residues. V lost 2 bases, J lost 4 bases, and 8 bases lay in between. CDR1 MNHEY and CDR2 SMNVEV come from the germline V gene (reference sequence).

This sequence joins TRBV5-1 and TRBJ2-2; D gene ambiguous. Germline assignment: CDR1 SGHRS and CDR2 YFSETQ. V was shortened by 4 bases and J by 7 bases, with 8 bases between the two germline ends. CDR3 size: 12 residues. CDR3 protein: CASSDVFGELFF. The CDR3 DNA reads TGCGCCAGCAGCGACGTTTTCGGGGAGCTGTTTTTT.

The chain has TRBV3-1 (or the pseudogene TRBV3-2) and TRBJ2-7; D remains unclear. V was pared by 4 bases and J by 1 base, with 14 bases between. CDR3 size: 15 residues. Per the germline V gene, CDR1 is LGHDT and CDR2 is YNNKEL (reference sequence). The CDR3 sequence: CASSPTWAASYEQYF. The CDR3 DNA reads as TGTGCCAGCAGCCCCACGTGGGCGGCGTCCTACGAGCAGTACTTC.

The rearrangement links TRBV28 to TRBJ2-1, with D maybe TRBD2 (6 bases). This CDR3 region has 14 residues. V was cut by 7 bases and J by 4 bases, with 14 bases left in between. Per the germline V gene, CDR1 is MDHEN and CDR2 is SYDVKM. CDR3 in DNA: TGTGCCAGCAACCCACTGGCGGGATACAATGAGCAGTTCTTC. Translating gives CASNPLAGYNEQFF.

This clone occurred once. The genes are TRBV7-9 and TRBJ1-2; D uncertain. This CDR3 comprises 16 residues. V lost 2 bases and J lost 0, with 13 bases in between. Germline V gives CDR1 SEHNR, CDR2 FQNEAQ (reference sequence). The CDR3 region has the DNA TGTGCCAGCAGCTTAAGTTGGGAAGGTGCTAACTATGGCTACACCTTC. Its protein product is CASSLSWEGANYGYTF.

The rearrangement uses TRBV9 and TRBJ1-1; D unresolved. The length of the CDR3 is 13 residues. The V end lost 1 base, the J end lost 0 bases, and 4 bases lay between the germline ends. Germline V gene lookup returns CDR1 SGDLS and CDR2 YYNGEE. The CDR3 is CASSVWVNTEAFF. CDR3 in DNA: TGTGCCAGCAGCGTATGGGTGAACACTGAAGCTTTCTTT.

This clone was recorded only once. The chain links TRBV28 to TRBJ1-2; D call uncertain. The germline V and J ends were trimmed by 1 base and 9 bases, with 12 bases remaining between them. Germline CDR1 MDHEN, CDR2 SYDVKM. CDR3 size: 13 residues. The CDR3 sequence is CASSLSGDLSYTF. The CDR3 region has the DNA TGTGCCAGCAGTTTATCTGGGGATTTGAGCTACACCTTC.

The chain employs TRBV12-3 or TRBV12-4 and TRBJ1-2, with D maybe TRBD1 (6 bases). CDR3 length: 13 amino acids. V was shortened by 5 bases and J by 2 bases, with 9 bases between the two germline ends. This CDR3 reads CASSPDSNYGYTF. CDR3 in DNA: TGTGCCAGCAGTCCGGACAGCAACTATGGCTACACCTTC.

The CDR3 reads CASSDTSGPDTQYF. CDR3 nucleotide sequence: TGTGCCAGCAGTGACACTAGCGGGCCAGATACGCAGTATTTT. V is TRBV6-4 and J is TRBJ2-3, with TRBD2 matching over 9 bases. The trim removed 2 bases at V and 4 bases at J, leaving 1 base unmatched. The germline CDR1 and CDR2 sequences are MRHNA and SNTAGT. The CDR3 sequence is 14 residues long.

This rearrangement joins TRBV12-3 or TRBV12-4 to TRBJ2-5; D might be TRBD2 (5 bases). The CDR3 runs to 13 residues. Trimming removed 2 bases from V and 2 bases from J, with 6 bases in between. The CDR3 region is CASSLSGQETQYF. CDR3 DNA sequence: TGTGCCAGCAGTTTAAGCGGTCAAGAGACCCAGTACTTC.